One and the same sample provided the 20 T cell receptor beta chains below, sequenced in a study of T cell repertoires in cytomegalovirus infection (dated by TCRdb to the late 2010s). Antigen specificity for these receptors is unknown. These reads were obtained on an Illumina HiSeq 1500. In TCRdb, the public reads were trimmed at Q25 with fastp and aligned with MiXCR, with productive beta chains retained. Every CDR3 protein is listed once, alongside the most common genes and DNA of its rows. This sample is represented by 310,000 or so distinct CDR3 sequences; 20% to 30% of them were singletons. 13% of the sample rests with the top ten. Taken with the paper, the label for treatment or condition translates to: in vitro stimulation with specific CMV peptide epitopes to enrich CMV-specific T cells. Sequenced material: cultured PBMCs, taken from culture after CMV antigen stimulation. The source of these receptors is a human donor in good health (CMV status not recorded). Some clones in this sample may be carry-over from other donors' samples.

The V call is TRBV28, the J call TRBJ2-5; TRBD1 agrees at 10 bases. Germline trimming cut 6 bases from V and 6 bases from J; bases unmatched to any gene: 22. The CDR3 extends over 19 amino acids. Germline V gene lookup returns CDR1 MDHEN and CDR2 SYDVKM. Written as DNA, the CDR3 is TGTGCCAGCAGCACCTACATCCTCAAGGGGGACAGGGGCGGGAAGACCCAGTACTTC. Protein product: CASSTYILKGDRGGKTQYF.

The CDR3 region has the DNA TGTGCCAGCAGCTCGAGTATCATCTCCTACAATGAGCAGTTCTTC. It translates to CASSSSIISYNEQFF. The chain couples TRBV11-2 to TRBJ2-1; D gene unclear. This CDR3 region has 15 residues. The germline CDR1 and CDR2 sequences are SGHAT and FQNNGV. V lost 4 bases to trimming and J lost 0 bases, with 10 bases between them.

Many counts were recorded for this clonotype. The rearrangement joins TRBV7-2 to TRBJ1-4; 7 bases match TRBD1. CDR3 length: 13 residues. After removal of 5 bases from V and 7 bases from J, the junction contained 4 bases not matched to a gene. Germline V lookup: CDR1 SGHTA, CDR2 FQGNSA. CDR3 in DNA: TGTGCCAGCAGCCCGCGACAGGGTGAAAAACTGTTTTTT. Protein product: CASSPRQGEKLFF.

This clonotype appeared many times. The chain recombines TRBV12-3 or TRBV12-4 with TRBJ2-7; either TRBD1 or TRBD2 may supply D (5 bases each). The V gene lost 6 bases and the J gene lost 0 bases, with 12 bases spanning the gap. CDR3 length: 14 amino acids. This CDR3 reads CASRLRGSSYEQYF. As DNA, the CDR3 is TGTGCCAGCAGGTTGAGGGGAAGCTCCTACGAGCAGTACTTC.

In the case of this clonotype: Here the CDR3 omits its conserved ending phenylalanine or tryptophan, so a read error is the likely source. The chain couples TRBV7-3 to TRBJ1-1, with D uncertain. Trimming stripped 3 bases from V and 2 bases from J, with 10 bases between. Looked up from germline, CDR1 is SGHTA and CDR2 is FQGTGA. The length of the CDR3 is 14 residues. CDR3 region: CASSFVPTNTEAFL. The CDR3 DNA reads TGTGCCAGCAGCTTCGTTCCCACTAACACTGAAGCTTTCCTT.

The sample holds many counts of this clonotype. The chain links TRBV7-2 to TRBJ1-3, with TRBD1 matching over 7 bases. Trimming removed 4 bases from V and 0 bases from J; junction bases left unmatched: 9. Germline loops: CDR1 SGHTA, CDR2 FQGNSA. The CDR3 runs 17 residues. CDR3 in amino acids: CASSSRDRPHSGNTIYF. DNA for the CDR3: TGTGCCAGCAGCTCCCGGGACAGACCCCACTCTGGAAACACCATATATTTT.

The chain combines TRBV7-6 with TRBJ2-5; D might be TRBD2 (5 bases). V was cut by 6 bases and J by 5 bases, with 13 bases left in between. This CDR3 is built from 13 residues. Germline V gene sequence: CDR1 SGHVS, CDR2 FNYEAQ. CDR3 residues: CASRGERRETQYF. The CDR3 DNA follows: TGTGCCAGCAGGGGCGAGCGGAGGGAGACCCAGTACTTC.

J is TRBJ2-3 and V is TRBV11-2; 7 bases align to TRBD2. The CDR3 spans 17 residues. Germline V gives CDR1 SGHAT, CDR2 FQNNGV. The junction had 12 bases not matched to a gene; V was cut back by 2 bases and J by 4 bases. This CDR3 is CASSLQPGEGKSDTQYF. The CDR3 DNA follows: TGTGCCAGCAGCTTACAACCGGGGGAGGGTAAATCAGATACGCAGTATTTT.

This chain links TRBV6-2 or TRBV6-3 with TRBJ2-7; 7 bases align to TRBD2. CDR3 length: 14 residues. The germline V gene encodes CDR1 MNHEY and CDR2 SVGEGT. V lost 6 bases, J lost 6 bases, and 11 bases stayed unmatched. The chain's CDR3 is CASSTLRESLEQYV. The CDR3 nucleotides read TGTGCCAGCAGCACCCTGCGGGAGTCTCTCGAGCAGTACGTC.

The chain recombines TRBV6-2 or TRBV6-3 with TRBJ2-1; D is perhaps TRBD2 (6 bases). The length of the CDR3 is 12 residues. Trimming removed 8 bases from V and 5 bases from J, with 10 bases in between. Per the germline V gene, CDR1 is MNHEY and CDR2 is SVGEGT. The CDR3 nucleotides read TGTGCCAGCGGGACTCCCCACAATGAGCAGTTCTTC. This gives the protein CASGTPHNEQFF.

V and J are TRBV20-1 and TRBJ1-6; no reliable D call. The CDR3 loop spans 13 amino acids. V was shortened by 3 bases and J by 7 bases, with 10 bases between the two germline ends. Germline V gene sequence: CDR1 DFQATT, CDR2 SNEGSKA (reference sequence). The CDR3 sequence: CSASAGGNSPLHF. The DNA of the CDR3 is TGCAGTGCTAGTGCAGGAGGGAATTCACCCCTCCACTTT.

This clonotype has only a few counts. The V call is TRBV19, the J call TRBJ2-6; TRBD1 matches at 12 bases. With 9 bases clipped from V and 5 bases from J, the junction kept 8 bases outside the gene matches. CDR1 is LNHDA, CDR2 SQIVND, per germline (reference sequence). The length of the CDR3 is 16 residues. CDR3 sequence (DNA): TGTGCCAGCAGGGACAGGGGGCGAATTAGGGCCAACGTCCTGACTTTC. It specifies CASRDRGRIRANVLTF. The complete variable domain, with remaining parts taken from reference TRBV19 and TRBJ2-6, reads DGGITQSPKYLFRKEGQNVTLSCEQNLNHDAMYWYRQDPGQGLRLIYYSQIVNDFQKGDIAEGYSVSREKKESFPLTVTSAQKNPTAFYLCASRDRGRIRANVLTFGAGSRLTVL.

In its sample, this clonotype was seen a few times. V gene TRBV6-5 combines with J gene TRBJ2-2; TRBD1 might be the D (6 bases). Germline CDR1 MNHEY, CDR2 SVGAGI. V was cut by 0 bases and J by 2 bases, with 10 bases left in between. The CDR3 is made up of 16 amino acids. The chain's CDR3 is CASSYSGQPNTGELFF. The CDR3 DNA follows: TGTGCCAGCAGTTACTCAGGACAGCCTAACACCGGGGAGCTGTTTTTT.

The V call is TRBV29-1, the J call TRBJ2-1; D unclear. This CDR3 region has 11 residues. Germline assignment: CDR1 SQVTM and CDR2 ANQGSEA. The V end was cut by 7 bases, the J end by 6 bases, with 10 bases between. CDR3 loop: CSAHSGNEQFF. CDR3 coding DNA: TGCAGCGCTCACAGTGGCAATGAGCAGTTCTTC.

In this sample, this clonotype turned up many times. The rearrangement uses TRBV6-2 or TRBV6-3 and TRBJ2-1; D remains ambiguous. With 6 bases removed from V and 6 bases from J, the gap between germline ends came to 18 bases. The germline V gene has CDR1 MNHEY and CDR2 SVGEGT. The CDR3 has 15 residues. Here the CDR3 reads CASSTRINPSNEQFF. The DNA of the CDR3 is TGTGCCAGCAGCACCAGGATTAACCCATCCAATGAGCAGTTCTTC.

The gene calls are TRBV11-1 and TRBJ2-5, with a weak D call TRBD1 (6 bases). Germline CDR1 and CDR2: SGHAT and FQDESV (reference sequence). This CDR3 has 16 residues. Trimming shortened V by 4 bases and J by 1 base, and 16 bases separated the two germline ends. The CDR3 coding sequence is TGTGCCAGCAGCTACAACCCCGGGACAACCCAAGAGACCCAGTACTTC. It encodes CASSYNPGTTQETQYF.

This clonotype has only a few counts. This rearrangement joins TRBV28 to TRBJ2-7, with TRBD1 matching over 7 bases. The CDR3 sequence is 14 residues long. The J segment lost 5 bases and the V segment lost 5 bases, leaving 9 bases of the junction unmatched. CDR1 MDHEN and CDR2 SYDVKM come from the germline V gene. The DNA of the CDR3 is TGTGCCAGCAGTAGCAGAGACAGGGTCCACGAGCAGTACTTC. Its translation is CASSSRDRVHEQYF.

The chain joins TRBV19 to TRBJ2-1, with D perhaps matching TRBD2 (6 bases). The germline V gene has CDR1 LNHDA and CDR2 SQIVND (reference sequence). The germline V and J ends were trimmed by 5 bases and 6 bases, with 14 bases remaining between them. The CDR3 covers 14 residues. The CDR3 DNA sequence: TGTGCCAGTAGTCTTGGAGGGACTGTCAATGAGCAGTTCTTC. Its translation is CASSLGGTVNEQFF. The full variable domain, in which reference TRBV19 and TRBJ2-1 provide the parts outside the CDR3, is DGGITQSPKYLFRKEGQNVTLSCEQNLNHDAMYWYRQDPGQGLRLIYYSQIVNDFQKGDIAEGYSVSREKKESFPLTVTSAQKNPTAFYLCASSLGGTVNEQFFGPGTRLTVL.

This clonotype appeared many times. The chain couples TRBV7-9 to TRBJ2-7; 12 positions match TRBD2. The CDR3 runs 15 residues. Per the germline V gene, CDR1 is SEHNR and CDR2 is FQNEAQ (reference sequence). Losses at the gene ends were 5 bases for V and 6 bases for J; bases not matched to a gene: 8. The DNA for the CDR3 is TGTGCCAGCAGCCCGCTAGCGGGAGGGCCGGGCGAGCAGTACTTC. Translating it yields CASSPLAGGPGEQYF. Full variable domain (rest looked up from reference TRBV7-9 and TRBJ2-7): DTGVSQNPRHKITKRGQNVTFRCDPISEHNRLYWYRQTLGQGPEFLTYFQNEAQLEKSRLLSDRFSAERPKGSFSTLEIQRTEQGDSAMYLCASSPLAGGPGEQYFGPGTRLTVT.

CDR3 DNA sequence: TGTGCCATCAGTGAGTCCGGGACCTACGAGCAGTACGTC. Translating it yields CAISESGTYEQYV. This sequence joins TRBV10-3 and TRBJ2-7; tentatively, D is TRBD2 (5 bases). From germline, CDR1 is ENHRY and CDR2 SYGVKD. The V gene lost 0 bases and the J gene lost 2 bases, with 5 bases spanning the gap. The CDR3 has 13 residues.